The subject of this entry is one T cell receptor beta chain. Which antigen it targets is not known. No much larger clonotype is one base removed from it; base qualities were not supplied. The sample belongs to a study of blood T cell repertoires in COVID-19 (dated by TCRdb to 2018 to 2021). Some background on the complete study: Samples covering the acute and convalescent phases of COVID-19 were provided by collaborators in the United States, Italy and Spain. The samples were drawn from the first 160 participants of the ongoing ImmuneRACE study and from 1,254 subjects provided by 6 global collaborators. The sample metadata nearly always contained a de-identified subject ID, COVID-19 status, age in years and sex. The material from the prospective study consisted of cDNA or gDNA derived from T cells, B-cell-depleted T cells, or PBMCs. HLA class I and class II types, where available, came from metadata supplied by the sample provider rather than from assay-based typing. The dataset comprised deeply sampled blood TCRbeta repertoires from subjects exposed to, actively infected with, or recovered from COVID-19. The repertoires were released in a freely available public database intended as a resource for research on the immune response to SARS-CoV-2. General study outcomes and caveats: The amount of clinical and demographic metadata varied by source and participant and was provided uncurated.

Including the terminal cysteine and phenylalanine, the CDR3 comprises 18 residues. Kept here is only the CDR3 DNA, which spans 54 bases and is read in frame from base 1. The V and J ends are trimmed by 0 bases and 0 bases, leaving 19 bases between them. Based on the germline V gene, the CDR1 and CDR2 sequences are SGHRS and YFSETQ. Whole blood was collected in K2EDTA tubes by collaborating institutions according to the institutions' own protocols. For TCRbeta analysis, collaborator samples were shipped as frozen whole blood, as isolated PBMCs, or as DNA extracted from either sample type. The immunoSEQ Assay, a bias-controlled multiplex PCR, was used to amplify TCRbeta CDR3 regions from genomic DNA. Under the source paper's analysis protocol: The number of nucleated cells in each sample was estimated by amplification of reference gene primers within the assay. To quantify the absolute abundance of each unique TCRbeta CDR3 rearrangement, sequence reads were collapsed and filtered. Productive Simpson clonality was computed per sample as the square root of Simpson's diversity index over productive rearrangements. The source is immuneACCESS, and TCRdb retained only in-frame sequences with V and J called. Part of the clones is not carried over; for the studies checked, unresolved V genes explain less than half of this, and the remainder is unexplained. V and J calls and clone size come straight from that table; D and trimming were deduced from the DNA. The sample table records roughly 360,000 clones; about four fifths of these occur just once. 1.1% of the sample is taken by the ten largest.

The rearrangement combines TRBV5-1 with TRBJ2-7; TRBD1 is perhaps the D gene, given 5 matching bases. Sample: peripheral blood. The origin of this receptor is a human donor with acute or convalescent COVID-19. The donor label of this sample is uncertain. This receptor has the CDR3 CASSLGLLGQIDSYEQYF. The nucleotide sequence reads as follows: TGCGCCAGCAGCTTGGGACTCCTTGGACAAATTGACTCCTACGAGCAGTACTTC.